A single sample is the source of the 25 T cell receptor beta chains below, sequenced in a study of control samples from healthy donors and cancer patients. Libraries were prepared by immunoSEQ multiplex PCR; TCRdb keeps only in-frame clonotypes and omits some of them. The profile shows about 98,000 clones, roughly 86% of them singletons. The sequencing input was blood. These receptors were collected from a man aged 60 to 75 in good health.

V usage is TRBV7-8 and J usage is TRBJ2-5; TRBD2 agrees at 11 bases. Germline-derived CDR1 and CDR2 are SGHVS and FQNEAQ. The CDR3 is 17 amino acids. V trimming: 1 base; J trimming: 1 base; junction bases outside the gene matches: 5. CDR3 amino acids: CASSLVLAGGGQETQYF. The CDR3 DNA reads as TGTGCCAGCAGCTTAGTCCTAGCGGGGGGTGGCCAAGAGACCCAGTACTTC.

Here the CDR3 DNA reads TGCGCCAGCAGCTTGGGCGTTAGCATCGATACGCAGTATTTT. Protein product: CASSLGVSIDTQYF. This chain connects TRBV5-1 to TRBJ2-3; D remains ambiguous. V was shortened by 0 bases and J by 6 bases, with 11 bases between the two germline ends. This CDR3 spans 14 amino acids. CDR1 and CDR2 from the germline V gene are SGHRS and YFSETQ.

The chain has TRBV6-4 and TRBJ2-1; possible D gene TRBD1, 6 bases. The CDR3 spans 13 residues. Trimming pared 4 bases from V and 5 bases from J, leaving 9 bases between. Germline V CDR1 and CDR2: MRHNA, SNTAGT. Written as DNA, the CDR3 is TGTGCCAGCAGTGTTGAGGGGGACAATGAGCAGTTCTTC. It yields the protein CASSVEGDNEQFF.

The chain has TRBV15 and TRBJ2-6; 7 positions match TRBD1. Germline assignment: CDR1 LNHNV and CDR2 YYDKDF (reference sequence). Trimming at V came to 2 bases and at J to 2 bases, leaving 3 bases not matched to a gene. The CDR3 has 16 residues. CDR3 sequence: CATSRMTGTGANVLTF. The CDR3 DNA reads as TGTGCCACCAGCAGAATGACAGGGACTGGGGCCAACGTCCTGACTTTC.

This clone was detected a few times. This chain uses TRBV30 with TRBJ2-7; tentative D call: TRBD2 (6 bases). The CDR3 is 14 amino acids. Germline CDR1 reads GTSNPN; CDR2 reads SVGIG (reference sequence). The V end lost 3 bases, the J end lost 3 bases, and 15 bases lay between the germline ends. As DNA, the CDR3 is TGTGCCTGGAGCGCAGGTGGGGGGATCTACGAGCAGTACTTC. It codes for CAWSAGGGIYEQYF.

This clone was seen a single time. The J gene is TRBJ1-1, the V gene TRBV7-2; the D is unclear. V was cut by 5 bases and J by 11 bases, with 30 bases left in between. There are 17 residues in the CDR3. In germline, CDR1 is SGHTA, CDR2 FQGNSA. CDR3 bases: TGTGCCAGCAGCCCCCCCCCGTCGACAACCCGGTACTCAGATGCTTTCTTT. Its translation: CASSPPPSTTRYSDAFF.

The genes are TRBV28 and TRBJ2-5; either TRBD1 or TRBD2 may fit D (5 bases each). CDR3 length: 16 residues. The germline CDR1 and CDR2 sequences are MDHEN and SYDVKM. Trimming stripped 6 bases from V and 3 bases from J, with 20 bases between. CDR3 in amino acids: CASRPRDLNQKETQYF. CDR3 nucleotides: TGTGCCAGCAGACCTCGGGACCTGAACCAAAAAGAGACCCAGTACTTC. The entire variable domain, with the rest obtained from reference TRBV28 and TRBJ2-5, is as follows: DVKVTQSSRYLVKRTGEKVFLECVQDMDHENMFWYRQDPGLGLRLIYFSYDVKMKEKGDIPEGYSVSREKKERFSLILESASTNQTSMYLCASRPRDLNQKETQYFGPGTRLLVL.

This chain uses TRBV11-2 with TRBJ1-4; TRBD1 matches at 7 bases. Trimming removed 5 bases from V and 8 bases from J; junction bases left unmatched: 2. The CDR3 totals 12 residues. CDR1 and CDR2 (germline): SGHAT, FQNNGV. For the CDR3, the DNA is TGTGCCAGCAGCAGGACAGGCGAAAAACTGTTTTTT. Amino acid sequence: CASSRTGEKLFF.

The V and J genes are TRBV5-1 and TRBJ2-3; D call uncertain. The CDR3 is 15 amino acids. Germline V gives CDR1 SGHRS, CDR2 YFSETQ. Trimming took 4 bases from V and 2 from J, leaving 14 bases between them. The CDR3 sequence is CASSPGTRFTDTQYF. Here the CDR3 DNA reads TGCGCCAGCAGCCCCGGAACACGTTTCACAGATACGCAGTATTTT.

This chain links TRBV5-5 with TRBJ1-6; no clear D. The germline V and J ends were trimmed by 2 bases and 8 bases, with 14 bases remaining between them. The CDR3 is 15 amino acids. CDR1 SGHKS and CDR2 YYEKEE come from the germline V gene (reference sequence). CDR3 sequence (DNA): TGTGCCAGCAGCTTATCACATATTTTTGATTCACCCCTCCACTTT. This gives the protein CASSLSHIFDSPLHF.

The chain joins TRBV30 to TRBJ1-2; D remains ambiguous. CDR1 is GTSNPN, CDR2 SVGIG, per germline (reference sequence). V was pared by 3 bases and J by 8 bases, with 13 bases between. The CDR3 covers 12 residues. The CDR3, as DNA: TGTGCCTGGAGCGTCGTTACGGAGGGCTACACCTTC. This codes for CAWSVVTEGYTF.

The genes are TRBV10-1 and TRBJ2-7; 7 positions agree with TRBD2. From germline, CDR1 is WNHNN and CDR2 SYGVQD (reference sequence). J was trimmed by 0 bases and V by 9 bases; bases with no gene match: 5. This CDR3 comprises 13 residues. The DNA for the CDR3 is TGCGCCAGTTCTACGGGGGGCTCCTACGAGCAGTACTTC. It codes for CASSTGGSYEQYF.

The chain has TRBV11-3 and TRBJ2-7; 8 bases agree with TRBD2. The CDR3 is 14 amino acids. J lost 2 bases, V lost 6 bases, and 6 bases had no gene match. Germline loops: CDR1 SGHNT, CDR2 YENEEA. CDR3 DNA sequence: TGTGCCAGCAGTCTAGCGGGCGAAGCCTACGAGCAGTACTTC. Protein: CASSLAGEAYEQYF.

In this sample, this clone turned up a few times. J is TRBJ2-7 and V is TRBV28, with TRBD2 matching 7 bases. Germline V lookup: CDR1 MDHEN, CDR2 SYDVKM. The ends lost 2 bases at V and 0 bases at J; junction bases unmatched: 7. The CDR3 contains 16 residues. The DNA for the CDR3 is TGTGCCAGCAGTTTAACCCCTTGGGGGGGCTCCTACGAGCAGTACTTC. Translation: CASSLTPWGGSYEQYF.

The chain links TRBV6-5 to TRBJ1-4; D is ambiguous. Germline loops: CDR1 MNHEY, CDR2 SVGAGI. The CDR3 is made up of 14 amino acids. Between the trimmed V and J ends, which lost 6 bases and 0 bases, there was a span of 8 bases. CDR3 coding DNA: TGTGCCAGCAGAACCGGGACAACTAATGAAAAACTGTTTTTT. It translates to CASRTGTTNEKLFF.

The chain recombines TRBV19 with TRBJ1-5; D is perhaps TRBD1 (5 bases). The CDR3 length is 16 residues. Germline loops: CDR1 LNHDA, CDR2 SQIVND (reference sequence). The ends were cut back, 1 base at V and 2 bases at J, with 12 bases in the middle. The CDR3 bases are TGTGCCAGTAGTATAGGCGGGGGTTCGGGCAATCAGCCCCAGCATTTT. This gives the protein CASSIGGGSGNQPQHF.

The CDR3, as DNA: TGTGCCAGCAGCGTCACCGGAGCTAACTATGGCTACACCTTC. It codes for CASSVTGANYGYTF. This chain joins TRBV9 and TRBJ1-2; D remains unclear. Germline V CDR1 and CDR2: SGDLS, YYNGEE. The CDR3 runs to 14 residues. Trimming removed 2 bases from V and 0 bases from J, with 8 bases in between.

The rearrangement links TRBV24-1 to TRBJ1-5, with 8 bases matching TRBD1. The V segment lost 4 bases and the J segment 5 bases; nucleotides outside the gene matches: 9. CDR3 size: 16 residues. The V gene's germline CDR1 is KGHDR and CDR2 SFDVKD. CDR3 bases: TGTGCCACCAGTGACGCGACAGGGGTTGGCGATCAGCCCCAGCATTTT. This translates into CATSDATGVGDQPQHF.

As regards this clone: At one of its ends the junction is not consistent with the germline gene, which may arise from a read error. This sample includes further DNA sequences coding for the same CDR3. V is TRBV15 and J is TRBJ1-2, with TRBD1 matching 10 bases. This CDR3 contains 15 residues. Germline CDR1 and CDR2: LNHNV and YYDKDF (reference sequence). The CDR3 protein is CATSKGAGTGDGYTF. For the CDR3, the DNA is TGTGCCACCAGCAAGGGTGCCGGGACAGGGGATGGCTACACTTTC.

The rearrangement uses TRBV20-1 and TRBJ2-7, with TRBD2 as a possible D gene (6 bases). Trimming shortened V by 3 bases and J by 0 bases, and 12 bases separated the two germline ends. There are 14 residues in the CDR3. Germline assignment: CDR1 DFQATT and CDR2 SNEGSKA (reference sequence). The CDR3 DNA follows: TGCAGTGCTAGTTTTAGCGGAAGCTCCTACGAGCAGTACTTC. It yields the protein CSASFSGSSYEQYF.

The chain combines TRBV28 with TRBJ2-7; D gene unclear. The CDR3 has 14 residues. V lost 2 bases and J 0 bases, leaving 8 bases between the germline ends. Germline lookup yields CDR1 MDHEN and CDR2 SYDVKM. The chain's CDR3 is CASSLDGSSYEQYF. The CDR3 DNA sequence: TGTGCCAGCAGTTTAGACGGAAGCTCCTACGAGCAGTACTTC. Full variable domain (missing parts from reference TRBV28 and TRBJ2-7): DVKVTQSSRYLVKRTGEKVFLECVQDMDHENMFWYRQDPGLGLRLIYFSYDVKMKEKGDIPEGYSVSREKKERFSLILESASTNQTSMYLCASSLDGSSYEQYFGPGTRLTVT.

The rearrangement uses TRBV7-2 and TRBJ2-5; 11 nucleotides line up with TRBD2. V shed 4 bases and J 5 bases; nucleotides not matched to a gene: 15. CDR1 and CDR2 (germline): SGHTA, FQGNSA. The CDR3 runs 18 residues. In DNA, the CDR3 is TGTGCCAGCAGCTACTATGGACTAGCGGGTCCGGAGAGGGAGACCCAGTACTTC. The encoded protein is CASSYYGLAGPERETQYF.

The table lists this clone with a count of one. J is TRBJ2-7 and V is TRBV7-9; TRBD1 is a possible D gene (5 bases). Trimming took 1 base from V and 5 from J, leaving 9 bases between them. Germline V gives CDR1 SEHNR, CDR2 FQNEAQ (reference sequence). The CDR3 runs to 13 residues. Here the CDR3 reads CASSLGAGNEQYF. The DNA of the CDR3 is TGTGCCAGCAGCTTAGGGGCAGGGAACGAGCAGTACTTC.

The rearrangement links TRBV7-3 to TRBJ2-1; D may be TRBD1 (6 bases). V was cut by 2 bases and J by 6 bases, with 14 bases left in between. Germline V gene data show CDR1 as SGHTA and CDR2 as FQGTGA. This CDR3 is 15 amino acids long. As DNA, the CDR3 is TGTGCCAGCAGCTTATCTACAGGGTTGGGCAATGAGCAGTTCTTC. This encodes CASSLSTGLGNEQFF.

CDR3 sequence reads: CASSPRGSYNEQFF. The CDR3 DNA reads as TGTGCCAGCAGTCCCCGAGGGTCCTACAATGAGCAGTTCTTC. The chain carries TRBV6-5 and TRBJ2-1; possibly TRBD2 for D (5 bases). The germline V and J ends were trimmed by 5 bases and 1 base, with 9 bases remaining between them. The CDR3 spans 14 residues. Germline-derived CDR1 and CDR2 are MNHEY and SVGAGI.